The clone carrying this T cell receptor (beta chain) has a handful of counts. Its antigen is as yet unknown. Then a second PCR, running roughly 7 to 11 cycles, was carried out with a sample-barcoded 5' primer and a J-beta primer mix. TCRdb analysed the 5' RACE reads with MiXCR anew, one entry per CDR3 protein. The sample lists roughly 550,000 distinct CDR3 sequences; 20% to 30% were seen once. CDR3 length equals 17 residues. V lost 5 bases, J lost 4 bases, and 11 bases stayed unmatched. The data belong to a study of blood T cells in healthy people across ages. Whole-study results and caveats: A strong correlation was seen between TCR beta diversity and naive T cell percentage.

A further study also used this sample, focusing on T cells of mothers and their children.

The source material was blood. V gene TRBV12-3 or TRBV12-4 combines with J gene TRBJ2-3, with TRBD2 matching over 11 bases. The clonotype originates from a boy younger than 18 in good health. As DNA, the CDR3 is TGTGCCAGCAGTCTCCTGGTACTAGCGGGAGACTCAGATACGCAGTATTTT. Protein: CASSLLVLAGDSDTQYF.